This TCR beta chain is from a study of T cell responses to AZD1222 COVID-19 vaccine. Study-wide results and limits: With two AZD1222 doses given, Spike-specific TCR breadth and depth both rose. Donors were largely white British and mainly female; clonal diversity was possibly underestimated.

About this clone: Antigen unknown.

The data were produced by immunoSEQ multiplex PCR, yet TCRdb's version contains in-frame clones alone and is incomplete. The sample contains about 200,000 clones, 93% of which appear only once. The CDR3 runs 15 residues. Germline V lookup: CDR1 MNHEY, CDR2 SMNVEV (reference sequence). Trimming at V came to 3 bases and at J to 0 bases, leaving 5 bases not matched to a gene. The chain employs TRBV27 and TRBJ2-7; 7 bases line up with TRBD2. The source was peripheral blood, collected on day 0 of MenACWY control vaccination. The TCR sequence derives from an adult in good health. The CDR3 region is CASSFERGYSYEQYF. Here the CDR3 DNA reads TGTGCCAGCAGTTTTGAGCGGGGCTACTCCTACGAGCAGTACTTC.